This is a list of T cell receptor beta chains from one sample in a study of identical twins. MiXCR, run by TCRdb on the 5' RACE reads, gives a single entry per CDR3 protein. Among 550,000 to 700,000 distinct CDR3 sequences listed, 21% were seen once. This sample also belongs to another study, concerning T cells expressing NK-cell markers.

The sequencing input was PBMCs. All receptors come from a woman in her late teens or twenties in good health. Both conserved end residues are trimmed from each CDR3. Clone size is stated in some rows and not others, as once, few, many or a class when expanded.

ASSSSLYGANVLT	TRBV5-1	TRBJ2-6	-	13
ATSRTPSSYNEQF	TRBV24-1	TRBJ2-1	-	13
SARNTSGDPYEQY	TRBV20-1	TRBJ2-7	-	13
ASRLDGPNYGYT	TRBV6-1	TRBJ1-2	-	12
ASSSWRASGRTDTQY	TRBV7-2	TRBJ2-3	few	15
ASSRQAPSESNQPQH	TRBV18	TRBJ1-5	-	15
SVLGSPLH	TRBV20-1	TRBJ1-6	few	8
ASSKTSQETQY	TRBV7-9	TRBJ2-5	-	11
ASSIIFGGAHGGEAF	TRBV7-2	TRBJ1-1	-	15
ASSKDYNEQF	TRBV6-2/TRBV6-3	TRBJ2-1	few	10
ASSRSAGTGVRTQY	TRBV5-5	TRBJ2-3	-	14
ASSSDRDVETQY	TRBV5-1	TRBJ2-5	-	12
ASSQGGEGETQY	TRBV4-3	TRBJ2-5	-	12
ASSPRRGREPDTEAF	TRBV14	TRBJ1-1	few	15
ASSLTQGELF	TRBV7-3	TRBJ2-2	-	10
ASSLSGVITEAF	TRBV5-1	TRBJ1-1	-	12
SARPKGQLNTEAF	TRBV20-1	TRBJ1-1	-	13
ASSLAGETGELF	TRBV5-4	TRBJ2-2	-	12
SAGRTGGRTSGHYEQY	TRBV20-1	TRBJ2-7	-	16
ASSRTGTGGAATQH	TRBV12-3/TRBV12-4	TRBJ1-5	-	14
SARDPGSKEQF	TRBV20-1	TRBJ2-1	-	11
ASSLGVGQSLGYGYT	TRBV7-8	TRBJ1-2	-	15
SAREASGVNNEQF	TRBV20-1	TRBJ2-1	many	13
SARVTSGGASEQF	TRBV20-1	TRBJ2-1	-	13
ASSLVPRGTDTQY	TRBV7-2	TRBJ2-3	-	13
ASSSWGAGGHEQY	TRBV6-1	TRBJ2-7	-	13
SVVKATYEQY	TRBV29-1	TRBJ2-7	-	10
ASSFQPGETQY	TRBV5-1	TRBJ2-5	-	11
ASSSSGRPYNEQF	TRBV18	TRBJ2-1	-	13
ASSLLAGTDGNTIY	TRBV5-1	TRBJ1-3	-	14
ASSLGPGTHEQF	TRBV7-2	TRBJ2-1	few	12
ASSYTLLMGEAF	TRBV6-5	TRBJ1-1	-	12
SVTSGRVSEQF	TRBV20-1	TRBJ2-1	few	11
ASSQDLGLAASYEQY	TRBV4-3	TRBJ2-7	many	15
ASSLKRNRGLDTGELF	TRBV5-6	TRBJ2-2	-	16
ASSLGWRTDLGTEAF	TRBV5-6	TRBJ1-1	few	15
SARRGLAGDTQY	TRBV20-1	TRBJ2-3	-	12
ASSIGTGEETQY	TRBV19	TRBJ2-5	-	12
SAPPDRGDGYT	TRBV20-1	TRBJ1-2	few	11
SASRSRSNEQF	TRBV20-1	TRBJ2-1	-	11
ASTLTGFGAF	TRBV12-3/TRBV12-4	TRBJ1-1	many	10
ASSAWGQLPYNEQF	TRBV7-7	TRBJ2-1	-	14
SARAQRSTDTQY	TRBV20-1	TRBJ2-3	-	12
ASSLGQGAIVQTDTQY	TRBV5-1	TRBJ2-3	-	16
AISEPGQIYEQY	TRBV10-3	TRBJ2-7	-	12
SARDLTSGSYNEQF	TRBV20-1	TRBJ2-1	-	14
ASKKRGLAGGGEQY	TRBV6-2/TRBV6-3	TRBJ2-7	many	14
ASSVGGEQY	TRBV9	TRBJ2-7	many	9
SAARIIDSPLH	TRBV20-1	TRBJ1-6	few	11
ASSYAGERATEAF	TRBV12-3/TRBV12-4	TRBJ1-1	-	13
ASSPKGHNTGELF	TRBV7-9	TRBJ2-2	many	13
ASSEPGGLGTQY	TRBV25-1	TRBJ2-3	-	12
ASSLGSSGTGELF	TRBV7-6	TRBJ2-2	few	13